One and the same sample provided the 18 T cell receptor beta chains below, sequenced in a study of CD8+ T cells in alopecia areata. Investigators isolated RNA and reverse transcribed it into cDNA to act as the sequencing template. The protocol was immunoSEQ multiplex PCR, while the TCRdb copy is restricted to in-frame clones and leaves out a portion. This table holds a few thousand clones with no singletons; the top ten claim about a quarter. Indicated time point: mouse skin 6 weeks after grafting, around onset of hair loss. The input for sequencing was skin, taken at week 6. Source of these receptors: a C3H/HeJ mouse with alopecia areata. For the strain, the MHC haplotype given is H2-k.

In its sample, this clone was seen a few times. Mouse names are used for the genes. The chain's CDR3 is CASSRTGGAETLYF. CDR3 bases read: TGTGCCAGCAGCCGGACTGGGGGGGCAGAA. The gene calls are TRBV5 and TRBJ2-3, with 11 positions matching TRBD2. Sequencing ends 4 residues short of the CDR3 end; the germline J gene provides the rest. Germline values: CDR1 LGHNA, CDR2 YNLKQL (reference sequence). The ends lost 4 bases at V and 3 bases at J; junction bases unmatched: 0. This CDR3 is 14 amino acids long.

Judged by abundance, this clone is medium-sized. Each gene name is a mouse one. The CDR3 goes on 4 residues after the read ends, and that part is filled in from the germline J gene. The J gene is TRBJ2-5, the V gene TRBV17; D may be TRBD2 (5 bases). CDR1 is MNHDT, CDR2 YYDKIL, per germline. V was pared by 6 bases and J by 3 bases, with 7 bases between. The CDR3 has 12 residues. The CDR3 bases that were read are TGTGCTAGCAGCAGACTGCAAGAC. It translates to CASSRLQD. The full CDR3 is CASSRLQDTQYF.

As regards this clone: Gene labels here are mouse ones. The CDR3 extends 4 residues past the end of the read, so its final part is completed from the germline J gene. This chain joins TRBV13-2 and TRBJ2-3; 7 bases are shared with TRBD2. The CDR3 runs 16 residues. Germline-derived CDR1 and CDR2 are NNHNN and SYGAGS (reference sequence). V shed 0 bases, J shed 0 bases, and the junction held 4 bases outside the gene matches. Partial CDR3 DNA: TGTGCCAGCGGTGATGCTGGGGGAAACAGTGCAGAA. This gives the protein CASGDAGGNSAE. The full CDR3 reads CASGDAGGNSAETLYF.

At least ten counts were recorded for this clone. Mouse germline and gene names are used. Read coverage stops 4 residues before the CDR3 terminus; the germline J gene supplies the remainder. This chain links TRBV13-1 with TRBJ1-2, with 8 bases that match TRBD1. CDR1 NSHNY and CDR2 SYGAGN come from the germline V gene. The CDR3 is 16 amino acids. Germline trimming cut 0 bases from V and 4 bases from J; bases unmatched to any gene: 8. The CDR3 reads CASSDAPTGAVSDYTF. The covered CDR3 bases are TGTGCCAGCAGTGATGCCCCGACAGGGGCTGTCTCC.

This clone was recorded a few times. The gene names given are mouse names. The missing CDR3 end, 4 residues past where the read stops, is filled in from the germline J gene. The genes are TRBV5 and TRBJ2-5; D unresolved. This CDR3 is built from 14 residues. Germline V gene lookup returns CDR1 LGHNA and CDR2 YNLKQL (reference sequence). The V end lost 4 bases, the J end lost 0 bases, and 8 bases lay between the germline ends. The DNA read from the CDR3 is TGTGCCAGCAGCCCAGACATTAACCAAGAC. Amino acids: CASSPDINQD. The full-length CDR3 reads as CASSPDINQDTQYF.

This clone appeared many times. Genes here carry mouse names. The read ends 4 residues before the CDR3 terminus; that terminus is restored from the germline J gene. This sequence joins TRBV1 and TRBJ2-3, with D possibly being TRBD1 (6 bases). Trimming left V 1 base short and J 0 bases short, with 11 bases between. Germline-derived CDR1 and CDR2 are NSQYPW and LRSPGD (reference sequence). This CDR3 comprises 16 residues. CDR3 region: CTCSAGRDTSAETLYF. CDR3 DNA (partial): TGCACCTGCAGTGCAGGCCGGGACACTAGTGCAGAA.

This clone was counted many times. Gene names are mouse gene names. CDR3 residues: CASSVDWGGFYEQYF. CDR3 DNA, as far as it was read: TGTGCCAGCAGCGTTGACTGGGGGGGCTTCTAT. The chain carries TRBV13-3 and TRBJ2-7; TRBD2 matches at 12 bases. With the read ending 4 residues before the CDR3 end, the germline J gene is used to fill in that end. Germline-derived CDR1 and CDR2 are NNHDY and SYVADS. The CDR3 consists of 15 residues. The V segment lost 5 bases and the J segment 3 bases; nucleotides outside the gene matches: 6.

A word on this clone: The gene names here belong to mouse. Coverage ceases 4 residues before the CDR3 finishes, and the germline J gene fills in the end. The chain recombines TRBV14 with TRBJ2-5; D may be TRBD2 (7 bases). The CDR3 loop spans 14 amino acids. CDR1 and CDR2 (germline): SGHDT, FRDEAV. The part of the CDR3 DNA that was read is TGTGCCAGCAGTATAGGGGGGCGCGAAGAC. This encodes CASSIGGRED. The whole CDR3 sequence is CASSIGGREDTQYF. Filled out from reference TRBV14 and TRBJ2-5, the complete variable domain reads EAGVTQSPRYAVLQEGQAVSFWCDPISGHDTLYWYQQPRDQGPQLLVYFRDEAVIDNSQLPSDRFSAVRPKGTNSTLKIQSAKQGDTATYLCASSIGGREDTQYFGPGTRLLVL.

This clone has at least ten counts. The genes are named according to mouse. The CDR3 end is not reached by the read, which stops 4 residues before it; the germline J gene fills it in. The chain joins TRBV13-1 to TRBJ2-1, with 9 positions matching TRBD2. The CDR3 runs 13 residues. Germline values: CDR1 NSHNY, CDR2 SYGAGN. The V and J ends lost 5 bases and 6 bases, in that order; junction bases with no gene match: 3. The DNA read from the CDR3 is TGTGCCAGCAGGACTGGGGGCTTTGCT. This sequence encodes CASRTGGFA. In full, the CDR3 is CASRTGGFAEQFF.

There are many counts of this clone. Genes here carry mouse names. Read data end 4 residues before the CDR3 end; the end is taken from the germline J gene. The V call is TRBV17, the J call TRBJ2-3; 10 nucleotides line up with TRBD2. In germline, CDR1 is MNHDT, CDR2 YYDKIL. This CDR3 is 16 amino acids long. With V trimmed by 0 bases and J by 3 bases, 3 bases remained unmatched. The CDR3 bases that were read are TGTGCTAGCAGTAGAGATACGGGACTGGGGGCAGAA. It specifies CASSRDTGLGAE. The whole CDR3 sequence is CASSRDTGLGAETLYF.

This clone occurred a few times. These gene names are mouse names. From the germline J gene comes the end of the CDR3, since the read stops 4 residues before it. The chain is built from TRBV13-2 and TRBJ2-7, with TRBD2 matching over 8 bases. CDR1 is NNHNN, CDR2 SYGAGS, per germline (reference sequence). The CDR3 extends over 15 amino acids. Incomplete CDR3 DNA: TGTGCCAGCGGTGAAACGGGGTGGGGGGGGTAT. Its protein product is CASGETGWGGY. The whole CDR3 is CASGETGWGGYEQYF.

This clone was seen a few times. Gene names denote mouse genes. The read ends 4 residues shy of where the CDR3 ends; the end is completed using the germline J gene. J is TRBJ2-1 and V is TRBV29, with a tentative D call TRBD1 (5 bases). The germline CDR1 and CDR2 sequences are MSHET and SYDVDS. V dropped 5 bases and J dropped 0 bases, with 8 bases sitting between them. This CDR3 has 14 residues. CDR3 sequence: CASSDSYNYAEQFF. The covered CDR3 bases are TGTGCTAGCAGTGACAGTTATAACTATGCT.

A word on this clone: The gene names given are mouse names. The read falls 4 residues short of the CDR3 end, and the missing part is taken from the germline J gene. The V and J genes are TRBV13-1 and TRBJ2-1, with 10 bases that match TRBD2. CDR3 size: 16 residues. V lost 0 bases to trimming and J lost 6 bases; unmatched junction nucleotides: 6. Per germline, CDR1 NSHNY and CDR2 SYGAGN. CDR3 in amino acids: CASSDANTGGGAEQFF. CDR3 DNA (partial): TGTGCCAGCAGTGATGCAAACACTGGGGGGGGTGCT.

This clone was counted only a few times. All gene names here are mouse names. The CDR3 loop reads CASSDAGGRYAEQFF. The CDR3 bases that were read are TGTGCCAGCAGTGATGCCGGGGGGCGCTATGCT. The J gene is TRBJ2-1, the V gene TRBV13-1; maybe TRBD2 (7 bases). Coverage ceases 4 residues before the CDR3 finishes, and the germline J gene fills in the end. CDR3 length: 15 residues. Germline values: CDR1 NSHNY, CDR2 SYGAGN. The V gene lost 0 bases and the J gene lost 3 bases, with 10 bases spanning the gap.

In its sample, this clone was seen many times. Germline and genes: mouse. The sequenced fragment ends 4 residues before the CDR3 boundary, so the rest is inferred from the germline J gene. V is TRBV29 and J is TRBJ2-1; TRBD1 agrees at 9 bases. The J segment lost 3 bases and the V segment lost 5 bases, leaving 2 bases of the junction unmatched. CDR1 MSHET and CDR2 SYDVDS come from the germline V gene. The CDR3 has 14 residues. CDR3 DNA (partial): TGTGCTAGCAGTCCGGGACAGGGCTATGCT. As protein: CASSPGQGYA. The full CDR3 is CASSPGQGYAEQFF. Based on the CDR3 plus reference TRBV29 and TRBJ2-1, the full variable domain is DMKVTQMPRYLIKRMGENVLLECGQDMSHETMYWYRQDPGLGLQLIYISYDVDSNSEGDIPKGYRVSRKKREHFSLILDSAKTNQTSVYFCASSPGQGYAEQFFGPGTRLTVL.

For this clone: Genes and germline come from the mouse. With the read ending 4 residues before the CDR3 end, the germline J gene is used to fill in that end. The rearrangement joins TRBV19 to TRBJ2-1; 11 nucleotides match TRBD2. V dropped 3 bases and J dropped 4; count of bases not matched to a gene: 3. Germline assignment: CDR1 FNHDT and CDR2 SITEND (reference sequence). CDR3 length: 15 amino acids. The CDR3 bases that were read are TGTGCCAGCAGTACCCGGGACTGGGGGTATGCT. Residues: CASSTRDWGYA. The full CDR3 sequence reads CASSTRDWGYAEQFF. Together with reference TRBV19 and TRBJ2-1, the CDR3 gives the full variable domain: GGIITQTPKFLIGQEGQKLTLKCQQNFNHDTMYWYRQDSGKGLRLIYYSITENDLQKGDLSEGYDASREKKSSFSLTVTSAQKNEMAVFLCASSTRDWGYAEQFFGPGTRLTVL.

The sample holds many counts of this clone. All gene names here are mouse names. The read ends 4 residues shy of where the CDR3 ends; the end is completed using the germline J gene. This chain uses TRBV14 with TRBJ2-1; 9 bases map to TRBD2. There are 14 residues in the CDR3. Germline V gene lookup returns CDR1 SGHDT and CDR2 FRDEAV. CDR3 residues: CASRRTGDWAEQFF. Partial CDR3 DNA: TGTGCCAGCAGACGGACTGGGGATTGGGCT.

Many counts were recorded for this clone. Mouse names are used for the genes. The CDR3 goes on 4 residues after the read ends, and that part is filled in from the germline J gene. The chain recombines TRBV13-2 with TRBJ1-1; maybe TRBD1 (6 bases). This CDR3 is 14 amino acids long. Germline V gives CDR1 NNHNN, CDR2 SYGAGS (reference sequence). Trimming took 0 bases from V and 4 from J, leaving 10 bases between them. The sequenced CDR3 bases are TGTGCCAGCGGTGATGCAGGGGAGGGCACA. Its translation: CASGDAGEGT. The whole CDR3 is CASGDAGEGTEVFF.